The following is a T cell receptor (beta chain) sequence with its context. This sample stems from a study of T cell responses to AZD1222 COVID-19 vaccine. Sequenced by immunoSEQ multiplex PCR; TCRdb stores in-frame clones only, minus some. The sample includes 70,000 to 95,000 clones, roughly 89% of them seen just once. CDR3 length: 15 residues. With 4 bases removed from V and 10 bases from J, the gap between germline ends came to 18 bases. Germline values: CDR1 SGDLS, CDR2 YYNGEE. The J gene is TRBJ1-6, the V gene TRBV9; weak D call: TRBD1 (5 bases). The sequencing here drew on peripheral blood, taken on day 0 of MenACWY control vaccination. This clonotype originated in an adult in good health. Written as DNA, the CDR3 is TGTGCCAGCAGCCAAGACGGGCAGGGTCTCTCACCCCTCCACTTT. It codes for CASSQDGQGLSPLHF. Filled out from reference TRBV9 and TRBJ1-6, the complete variable domain reads DSGVTQTPKHLITATGQRVTLRCSPRSGDLSVYWYQQSLDQGLQFLIQYYNGEERAKGNILERFSAQQFPDLHSELNLSSLELGDSALYFCASSQDGQGLSPLHFGNGTRLTVT.